The clone carrying this T cell receptor beta chain was picked up a small number of times. Its antigen is unidentified. Here immunoSEQ multiplex PCR was the method, and the copy in TCRdb shows in-frame clones only, minus some. Of around 88,000 clones in the sample, roughly 69% were seen once. The sample is drawn from a study of shared clonotypes between healthy human individuals. Notes on the study in general: Naive CD4 clonotypes overlapped across a few donors at approximately 4.5%.

The CDR3 contains 14 residues. Germline-derived CDR1 and CDR2 are SGHRS and YFSETQ. V shed 4 bases and J shed 3 bases, with 12 bases lying between them. Sequenced sample: memory CD8+ T cells sorted from blood. The subset is: CD45RO+ cells pooled with CCR7-negative TemRA cells. The rearrangement uses TRBV5-1 and TRBJ2-3; perhaps D is TRBD1 or TRBD2 (5 bases each). This clonotype was obtained from a man aged 25-45 years in good health. CDR3 protein: CASSGGRLTDTQYF. The CDR3 DNA reads TGCGCCAGCAGCGGGGGTAGGTTAACAGATACGCAGTATTTT.